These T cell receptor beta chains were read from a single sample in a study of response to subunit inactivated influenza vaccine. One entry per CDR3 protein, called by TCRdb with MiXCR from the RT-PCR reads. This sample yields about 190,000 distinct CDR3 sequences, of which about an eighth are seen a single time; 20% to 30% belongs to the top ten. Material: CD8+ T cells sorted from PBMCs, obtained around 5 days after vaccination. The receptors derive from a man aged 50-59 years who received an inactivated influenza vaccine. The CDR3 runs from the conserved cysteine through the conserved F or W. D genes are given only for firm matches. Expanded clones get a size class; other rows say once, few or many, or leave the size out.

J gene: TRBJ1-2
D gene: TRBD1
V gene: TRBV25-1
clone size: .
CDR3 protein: CASSDWDRANYGYTF
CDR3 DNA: TGTGCCAGCAGTGACTGGGACAGGGCCAACTATGGCTACACCTTC

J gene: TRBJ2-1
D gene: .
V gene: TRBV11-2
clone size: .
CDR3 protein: CASSLLHNEQFF
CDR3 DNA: TGTGCCAGCAGCTTACTTCACAATGAGCAGTTCTTC

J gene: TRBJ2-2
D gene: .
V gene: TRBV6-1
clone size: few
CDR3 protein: CASSETGNTGELFF
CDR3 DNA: TGTGCCAGCTCAGAGACAGGCAACACCGGGGAGCTGTTTTTT

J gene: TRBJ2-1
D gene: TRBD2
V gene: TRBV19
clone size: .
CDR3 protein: CASSILASGRNEQFF
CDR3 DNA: TGTGCCAGTAGTATTTTGGCTAGCGGGAGGAATGAGCAGTTCTTC

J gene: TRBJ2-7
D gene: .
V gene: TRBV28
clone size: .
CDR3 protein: CASRKTGGYEQYF
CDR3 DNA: TGTGCCAGCAGAAAGACAGGAGGCTACGAGCAGTACTTC

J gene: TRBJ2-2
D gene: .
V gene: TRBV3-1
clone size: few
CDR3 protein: CASSQDFGTPETGELFF
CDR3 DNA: TGTGCCAGCAGCCAAGATTTCGGGACACCCGAGACCGGGGAGCTGTTTTTT

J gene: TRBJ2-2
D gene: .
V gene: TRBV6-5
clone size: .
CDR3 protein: CASSYSTGTGELFF
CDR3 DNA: TGTGCCAGCAGTTACTCGACAGGAACCGGGGAGCTGTTTTTT

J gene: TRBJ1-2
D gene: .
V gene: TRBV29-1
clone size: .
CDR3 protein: CSVEDVSRARYGYTF
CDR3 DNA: TGCAGCGTTGAAGATGTGAGCAGGGCTCGCTATGGCTACACCTTC

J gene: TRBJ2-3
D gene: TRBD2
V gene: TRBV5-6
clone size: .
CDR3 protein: CASSWGTSGSTDTQYF
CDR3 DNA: TGTGCCAGCAGCTGGGGGACTAGCGGAAGCACAGATACGCAGTATTTT

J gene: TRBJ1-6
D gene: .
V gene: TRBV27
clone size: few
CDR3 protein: CASSEFDRPPLHF
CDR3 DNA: TGTGCCAGCAGTGAATTCGACAGGCCACCCCTCCACTTT

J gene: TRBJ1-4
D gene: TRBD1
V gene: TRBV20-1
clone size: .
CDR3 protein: CSARDVTGQGANEKLFF
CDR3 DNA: TGCAGTGCTAGAGATGTTACAGGACAGGGGGCAAATGAAAAACTGTTTTTT

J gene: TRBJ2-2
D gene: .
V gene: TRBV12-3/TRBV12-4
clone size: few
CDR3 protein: CASSPVYTGELFF
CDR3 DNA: TGTGCCAGCAGTCCAGTTTACACCGGGGAGCTGTTTTTT

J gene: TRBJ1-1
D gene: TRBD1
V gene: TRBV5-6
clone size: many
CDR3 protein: CASSPRTGHTEAFF
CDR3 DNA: TGTGCCAGCAGCCCGCGGACAGGGCACACTGAAGCTTTCTTT

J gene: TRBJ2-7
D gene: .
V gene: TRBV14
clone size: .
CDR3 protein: CASSHGGEQYF
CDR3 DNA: TGTGCCAGCAGCCACGGGGGAGAGCAGTACTTC

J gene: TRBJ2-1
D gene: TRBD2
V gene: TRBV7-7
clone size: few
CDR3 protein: CASSLSGGAYEQFF
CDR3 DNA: TGTGCTAGCAGCTTAAGCGGGGGGGCTTATGAGCAGTTCTTC